This TCR beta chain was recorded in a study of OX40 agonist ivuxolimab in advanced cancers. Clones were read by immunoSEQ multiplex PCR, and TCRdb kept only the in-frame ones, dropping some. The sample carries more than 45,000 clones, roughly 93% recorded once. Patients were excluded for autoimmune disease history or systemic immunosuppression. V lost 2 bases to trimming and J lost 3 bases; unmatched junction nucleotides: 5. The CDR3 is made up of 14 amino acids. Looked up from germline, CDR1 is SGHRS and CDR2 is YFSETQ. This clone was observed a single time. The clonotype was recovered from an adult with an advanced solid tumor such as melanoma, head and neck, liver or kidney cancer. This chain links TRBV5-1 with TRBJ2-7, with TRBD1 matching 7 bases. This material consisted of CD4+ or CD8+ T cells sorted from blood, taken in a trial of the OX40 agonist ivuxolimab. The CDR3 spells CASSFTGALYEQYF. The CDR3, as DNA: TGCGCCAGCAGCTTCACAGGGGCCCTCTACGAGCAGTACTTC. The full variable domain, its missing parts supplied by reference TRBV5-1 and TRBJ2-7, is KAGVTQTPRYLIKTRGQQVTLSCSPISGHRSVSWYQQTPGQGLQFLFEYFSETQRNKGNFPGRFSGRQFSNSRSEMNVSTLELGDSALYLCASSFTGALYEQYFGPGTRLTVT.